This TCR beta chain was sequenced for a study of blood T cells in healthy people across ages. Study overall: The template switching approach captured approximately one barcoded beta molecule for every two T cells.

Trimming pared 1 base from V and 6 bases from J, leaving 19 bases between. The CDR3 extends over 16 amino acids. Germline V CDR1 and CDR2: SGHDT, YYEEEE. This clonotype turned up a few times. Using a J-beta primer mix together with a sample-barcoded 5' primer, a second PCR was run for roughly 6 to 12 cycles. MiXCR, run by TCRdb on the 5' RACE reads, gives a single entry per CDR3 protein. The sample shows fewer than 800,000 distinct CDR3 sequences, approximately 49% of them seen only once. The sequenced sample consisted of blood. The rearrangement uses TRBV5-6 and TRBJ1-2; D is possibly TRBD1 (5 bases). This TCR was sampled from a woman aged 60-75 years in good health. In nucleotides, the CDR3 is TGTGCCAGCAGCTTGAGTGGGGGAGCCCTGCGGGATGGCTACACCTTC. Its protein is CASSLSGGALRDGYTF.